This TCR beta chain was recovered during a study of blood T cell repertoires in COVID-19. Study at large: Collection of acute and convalescent COVID-19 samples took place in the United States, Italy and Spain. PBMCs, B-cell-depleted T cells, or T cells provided the cDNA or gDNA that made up the material.

V dropped 0 bases and J dropped 2; count of bases not matched to a gene: 2. Germline CDR1 SGHAT, CDR2 FQNNGV. The CDR3 totals 15 residues. In this sample, this clone turned up once. Under the authors' procedure: Quantification of nucleated cells was approximated via reference gene primer amplification. TCRdb's copy holds only in-frame clones and misses some; the assay was immunoSEQ multiplex PCR. V, J and clone size are those of that table, while D and trimming were read from the DNA. The sample has some 200,000 clones; 86% are singletons. This TCR was recovered from a man older than 75 with acute or convalescent COVID-19. Sequenced input: peripheral blood. V and J are TRBV11-2 and TRBJ2-3; 7 bases line up with TRBD1. As DNA, the CDR3 is TGTGCCAGCAGCTTAGACAGGGGGTACACAGATACGCAGTATTTT. This encodes CASSLDRGYTDTQYF.